This T cell receptor beta chain was identified in a study of T-cell memory formation after mild COVID-19. TCRdb re-called the 5' RACE reads through MiXCR, storing one row per CDR3 protein. The data hold around 200,000 distinct CDR3 sequences, with roughly 10% observed a single time. Trimming pared 4 bases from V and 0 bases from J, leaving 7 bases between. Germline CDR1 reads SGHRS; CDR2 reads YFSETQ. The CDR3 runs 13 residues. In this sample, this clonotype turned up many times. The TCR sequence derives from a man aged 18 to 30 who had mild COVID-19 (a few samples of this study predate the infection). Cell type and time point are not known. The sequenced sample consisted of PBMCs or a T cell subset sorted from them (not recorded which). The V gene is TRBV5-1, the J gene TRBJ1-1; D unresolved. The CDR3 DNA sequence: TGCGCCAGCAGCCCTCAGTTGAACACTGAAGCTTTCTTT. Protein sequence: CASSPQLNTEAFF.